The present entry profiles one T cell receptor beta chain with its context. The antigen remains unidentified. This entry comes from a study of Ad26.COV2.S vaccination and SARS-CoV-2 variants. The wider study: Participant was drawn from the COV1001 Ad26.COV2.S trial arm. The study gave Ad26.COV2.S intramuscularly, once or twice 56 days apart.

Study-wide results and caveats: For non-spike TCRs, breadth in vaccine recipients resembled that in placebo recipients. Spike-specific TCR breadth in vaccine recipients exceeded that seen in placebo recipients.

Documented treatment: about 20 received Ad26.COV2.S at low or high dose, single or two shots; about five received placebo; per-sample allocation not given. On day 63 after the first injection, vaccine and placebo recipients gave samples. Measured with immunoSEQ multiplex PCR; TCRdb has only the in-frame clones, and not every one. The table lists about 350,000 clones, roughly 91% of them singletons. The source of this sequence is a person aged 18 to 65 who received the Ad26.COV2.S COVID-19 vaccine or a placebo. The sample here was peripheral blood, taken in a trial of Ad26.COV2.S vaccine versus placebo.

In DNA, the CDR3 is TGTGCCAGCAGCCCGGGAGGGACTAGCGGGGGCACAGATACGCAGTATTTT. This codes for CASSPGGTSGGTDTQYF. The chain is built from TRBV6-2 or TRBV6-3 and TRBJ2-3; 13 bases match TRBD2. The CDR3 totals 17 residues. Germline V gene data show CDR1 as MNHEY and CDR2 as SVGEGT. Trimming cost V 6 bases and J 1 base; bases outside gene matches: 7.